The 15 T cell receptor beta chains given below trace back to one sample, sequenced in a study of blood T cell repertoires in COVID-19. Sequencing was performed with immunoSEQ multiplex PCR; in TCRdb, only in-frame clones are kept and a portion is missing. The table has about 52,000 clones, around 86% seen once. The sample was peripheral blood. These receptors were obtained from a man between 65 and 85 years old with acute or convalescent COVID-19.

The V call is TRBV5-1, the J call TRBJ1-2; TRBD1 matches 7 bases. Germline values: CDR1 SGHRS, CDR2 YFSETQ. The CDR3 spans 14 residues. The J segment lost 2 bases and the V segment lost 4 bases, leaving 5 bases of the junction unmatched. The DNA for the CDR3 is TGCGCCAGCAGCGGGACAGCTGGCAACTATGGCTACACCTTC. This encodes CASSGTAGNYGYTF.

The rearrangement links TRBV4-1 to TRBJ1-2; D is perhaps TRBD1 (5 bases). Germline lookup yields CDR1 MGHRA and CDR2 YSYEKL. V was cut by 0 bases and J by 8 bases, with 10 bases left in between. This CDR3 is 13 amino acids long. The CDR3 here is CASSQDREGGYTF. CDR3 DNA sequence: TGCGCCAGCAGCCAAGACAGGGAGGGCGGCTACACCTTC.

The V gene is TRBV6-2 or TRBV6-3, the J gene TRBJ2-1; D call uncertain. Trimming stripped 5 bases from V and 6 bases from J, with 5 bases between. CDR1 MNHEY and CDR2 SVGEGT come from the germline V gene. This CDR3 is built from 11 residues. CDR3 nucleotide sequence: TGTGCCAGCAGTCCCTTCAATGAGCAGTTCTTC. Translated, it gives CASSPFNEQFF.

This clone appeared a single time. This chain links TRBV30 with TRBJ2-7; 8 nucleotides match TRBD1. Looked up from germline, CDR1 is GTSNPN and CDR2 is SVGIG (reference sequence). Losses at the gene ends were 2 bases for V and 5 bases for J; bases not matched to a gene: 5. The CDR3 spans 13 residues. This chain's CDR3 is CAWSMTGVHEQYF. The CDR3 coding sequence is TGTGCCTGGAGTATGACAGGGGTCCACGAGCAGTACTTC.

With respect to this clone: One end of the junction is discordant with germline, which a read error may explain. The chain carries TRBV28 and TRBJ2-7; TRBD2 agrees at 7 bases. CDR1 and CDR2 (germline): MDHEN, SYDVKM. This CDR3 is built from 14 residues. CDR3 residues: CATSPGGSSYEQYF. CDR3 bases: TGTGCCACCAGTCCGGGCGGGAGTTCTTACGAGCAGTACTTC.

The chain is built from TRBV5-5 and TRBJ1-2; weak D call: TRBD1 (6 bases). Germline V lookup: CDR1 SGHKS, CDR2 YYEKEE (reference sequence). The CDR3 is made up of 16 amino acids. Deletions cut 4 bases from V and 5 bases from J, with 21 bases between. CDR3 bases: TGTGCCAGCAGCCCAAGATTTCAGGGGTCTAGTTATGGCTACACCTTC. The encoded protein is CASSPRFQGSSYGYTF.

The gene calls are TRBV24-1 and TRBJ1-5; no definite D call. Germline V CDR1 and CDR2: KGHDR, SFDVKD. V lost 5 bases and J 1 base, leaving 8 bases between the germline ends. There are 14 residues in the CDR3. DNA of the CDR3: TGTGCCACCAGTGGATCCAGGAGCAATCAGCCCCAGCATTTT. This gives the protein CATSGSRSNQPQHF.

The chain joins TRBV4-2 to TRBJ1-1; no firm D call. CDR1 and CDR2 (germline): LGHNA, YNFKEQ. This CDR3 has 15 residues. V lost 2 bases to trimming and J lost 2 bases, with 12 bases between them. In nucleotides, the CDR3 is TGTGCCAGCAGCCAACCCACTTATTCAAACACTGAAGCTTTCTTT. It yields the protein CASSQPTYSNTEAFF.

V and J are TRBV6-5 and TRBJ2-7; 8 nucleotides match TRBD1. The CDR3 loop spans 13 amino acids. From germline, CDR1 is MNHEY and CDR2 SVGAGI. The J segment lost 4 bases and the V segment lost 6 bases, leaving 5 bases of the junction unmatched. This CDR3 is CASRGTGGYEQYF. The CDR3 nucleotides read TGTGCCAGCAGGGGGACAGGAGGTTACGAGCAGTACTTC.

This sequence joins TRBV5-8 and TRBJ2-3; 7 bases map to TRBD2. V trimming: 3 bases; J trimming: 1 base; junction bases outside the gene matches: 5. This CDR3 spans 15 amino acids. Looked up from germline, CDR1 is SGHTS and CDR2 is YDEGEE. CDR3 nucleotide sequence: TGTGCCAGCAGCTCTTGGGGGGGACGCACAGATACGCAGTATTTT. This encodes CASSSWGGRTDTQYF.

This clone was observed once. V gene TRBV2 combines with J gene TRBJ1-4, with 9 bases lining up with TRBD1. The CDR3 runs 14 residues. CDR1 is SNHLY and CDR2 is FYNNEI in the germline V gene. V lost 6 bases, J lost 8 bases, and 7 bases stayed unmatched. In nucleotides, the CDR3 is TGTGCCAGCAGCGAGACAGGGGGGCGCGAAAAACTGTTTTTT. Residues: CASSETGGREKLFF. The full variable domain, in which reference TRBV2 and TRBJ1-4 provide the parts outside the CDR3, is EPEVTQTPSHQVTQMGQEVILRCVPISNHLYFYWYRQILGQKVEFLVSFYNNEISEKSEIFDDQFSVERPDGSNFTLKIRSTKLEDSAMYFCASSETGGREKLFFGSGTQLSVL.

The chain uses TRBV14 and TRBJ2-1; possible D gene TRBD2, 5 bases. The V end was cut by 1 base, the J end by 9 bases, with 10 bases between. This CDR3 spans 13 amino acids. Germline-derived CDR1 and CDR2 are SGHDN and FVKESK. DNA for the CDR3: TGTGCCAGCAGCCAAGTGAAAGGAGGTGAGCAGTTCTTC. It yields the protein CASSQVKGGEQFF.

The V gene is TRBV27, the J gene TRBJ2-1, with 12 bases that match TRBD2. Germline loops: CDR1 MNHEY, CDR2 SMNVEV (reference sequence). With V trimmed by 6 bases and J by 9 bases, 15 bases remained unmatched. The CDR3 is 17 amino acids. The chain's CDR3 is CASSPIPLAGGPVEQFF. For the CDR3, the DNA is TGTGCCAGCAGCCCAATCCCCCTAGCGGGAGGGCCCGTTGAGCAGTTCTTC.

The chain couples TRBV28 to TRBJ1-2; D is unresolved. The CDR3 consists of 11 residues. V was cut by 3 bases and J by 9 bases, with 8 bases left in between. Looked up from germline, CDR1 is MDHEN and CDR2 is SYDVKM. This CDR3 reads CASSFTWRYTF. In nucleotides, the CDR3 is TGTGCCAGCAGTTTCACGTGGCGCTACACCTTC.

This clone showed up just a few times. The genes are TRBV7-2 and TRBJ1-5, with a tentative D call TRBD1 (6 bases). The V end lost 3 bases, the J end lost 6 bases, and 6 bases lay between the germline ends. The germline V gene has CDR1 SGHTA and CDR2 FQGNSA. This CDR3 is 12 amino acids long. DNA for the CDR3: TGTGCCAGCAGCTTCAGGGGTCAGCCCCAGCATTTT. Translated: CASSFRGQPQHF.